One sample yielded the 23 T cell receptor beta chains listed below, sequenced in a study of blood T cell repertoires in COVID-19. The table came from immunoSEQ multiplex PCR; TCRdb's copy has only in-frame clones and leaves some out. The data contain around 160,000 clones, 85% to 90% of them singletons. The material sequenced was peripheral blood. The receptor source for this set is a human donor in a cohort sampled during active COVID-19.

The rearrangement joins TRBV3-1 (or the pseudogene TRBV3-2) to TRBJ2-7; 9 bases are a match to TRBD1. This CDR3 is built from 17 residues. CDR1 and CDR2 (germline): LGHDT, YNNKEL (reference sequence). V shed 0 bases, J shed 3 bases, and the junction held 9 bases outside the gene matches. The CDR3 DNA is TGTGCCAGCAGCCAAGATGAACAGGGGGCCTCGCACTACGAGCAGTACTTC. Residues: CASSQDEQGASHYEQYF.

The chain uses TRBV6-6 and TRBJ2-3; 8 bases are a match to TRBD2. Germline CDR1 reads MNHNY; CDR2 reads SVGAGI (reference sequence). The CDR3 loop spans 16 amino acids. The V and J ends lost 0 bases and 2 bases, in that order; junction bases with no gene match: 4. The CDR3 region has the DNA TGTGCCAGCAGTTACTCGAGCGGGAGACTCACAGATACGCAGTATTTT. Protein sequence: CASSYSSGRLTDTQYF.

CDR3 bases: TGTGCCAGCAGCCAAGGTCACCCGGGACAGGGGGTCAATCAGCCCCAGCATTTT. This sequence encodes CASSQGHPGQGVNQPQHF. This chain uses TRBV3-1 (or the pseudogene TRBV3-2) with TRBJ1-5; 11 bases match TRBD1. From germline, CDR1 is LGHDT and CDR2 YNNKEL (reference sequence). The trim removed 1 base at V and 3 bases at J, leaving 8 bases unmatched. CDR3 length: 18 residues.

The genes are TRBV28 and TRBJ1-5; 11 bases are shared with TRBD1. Germline loops: CDR1 MDHEN, CDR2 SYDVKM. The CDR3 totals 13 residues. Unmatched junction bases numbered 3, after V lost 8 bases and J lost 6 bases. Written as DNA, the CDR3 is TGTGCCAGCCGGACAGGGGGCGGTCAGCCCCAGCATTTT. It encodes CASRTGGGQPQHF. The full variable domain, its missing parts supplied by reference TRBV28 and TRBJ1-5, is DVKVTQSSRYLVKRTGEKVFLECVQDMDHENMFWYRQDPGLGLRLIYFSYDVKMKEKGDIPEGYSVSREKKERFSLILESASTNQTSMYLCASRTGGGQPQHFGDGTRLSIL.

CDR3 protein: CATALDRNYGYTF. CDR3 bases: TGTGCCACAGCCTTGGACAGGAATTATGGCTACACCTTC. V gene TRBV19 combines with J gene TRBJ1-2; 7 nucleotides align to TRBD1. The CDR3 loop spans 13 amino acids. V shed 10 bases and J 5 bases; nucleotides not matched to a gene: 10. CDR1 is LNHDA and CDR2 is SQIVND in the germline V gene (reference sequence).

J is TRBJ2-2 and V is TRBV29-1; unclear D gene. The CDR3 spans 11 residues. V was pared by 5 bases and J by 6 bases, with 7 bases between. CDR1 and CDR2 from the germline V gene are SQVTM and ANQGSEA. The DNA for the CDR3 is TGCAGCGTTTACCGCGCCGGGGAGCTGTTTTTT. Protein product: CSVYRAGELFF.

This clone occurred once. The chain is built from TRBV28 and TRBJ2-7, with D perhaps TRBD2 (6 bases). The CDR3 has 15 residues. From germline, CDR1 is MDHEN and CDR2 SYDVKM. Trimming took off 4 bases at V and 2 bases at J, with 15 bases between the two ends. CDR3 sequence: CASSSGAEGTYEQYF. In DNA form, the CDR3 reads TGTGCCAGCAGTTCTGGGGCGGAGGGGACCTACGAGCAGTACTTC.

V is TRBV7-2 and J is TRBJ1-2; TRBD1 agrees at 7 bases. Looked up from germline, CDR1 is SGHTA and CDR2 is FQGNSA. With V trimmed by 4 bases and J by 4 bases, 15 bases remained unmatched. This CDR3 is 17 amino acids long. CDR3 region: CASSSQGQSKYSYGYTF. For the CDR3, the DNA is TGTGCCAGCAGCTCCCAGGGACAGTCCAAATACTCCTATGGCTACACCTTC.

This clone occurred once. CDR3 nucleotides: TGTGCCAGAAGTCCTCGGGTCGCAACTAATGAAAAACTGTTTTTT. This codes for CARSPRVATNEKLFF. The chain joins TRBV5-3 to TRBJ1-4; D remains ambiguous. TRBV5-3 is an ORF, and what it does is uncertain. The CDR3 extends over 15 amino acids. The V gene lost 5 bases and the J gene lost 0 bases, with 11 bases spanning the gap.

The CDR3 DNA sequence: TGTGCCAGCAGTTACGGCGGGACAGGTGAAAAACTGTTTTTT. It yields the protein CASSYGGTGEKLFF. This sequence joins TRBV6-2 or TRBV6-3 and TRBJ1-4; 8 bases align to TRBD1. The V gene's germline CDR1 is MNHEY and CDR2 SVGEGT. The trim removed 2 bases at V and 7 bases at J, leaving 3 bases unmatched. The CDR3 length is 14 residues.

CDR3 DNA: TGCGCCAGCAGCCAAACAGACAAGCACACTGAAGCTTTCTTT. Translating it yields CASSQTDKHTEAFF. The chain joins TRBV4-3 to TRBJ1-1, with D hard to call. Germline assignment: CDR1 LGHNA and CDR2 YSLEER. V lost 2 bases, J lost 3 bases, and 10 bases lay in between. The CDR3 totals 14 residues.

The rearrangement links TRBV7-9 to TRBJ1-3; 7 nucleotides line up with TRBD1. V lost 1 base to trimming and J lost 2 bases; unmatched junction nucleotides: 2. The germline gives CDR1 SEHNR, CDR2 FQNEAQ (reference sequence). This CDR3 contains 15 residues. Written as DNA, the CDR3 is TGTGCCAGCAGCTTAGGACAGGGCACTGGAAACACCATATATTTT. Its protein product is CASSLGQGTGNTIYF.

This rearrangement joins TRBV10-3 to TRBJ1-2; D gene unclear. CDR1 and CDR2 from the germline V gene are ENHRY and SYGVKD. V lost 7 bases and J lost 8, with 26 bases in between. CDR3 size: 16 residues. CDR3 protein: CAIMAAGGVEVWGYTF. CDR3 coding DNA: TGTGCCATCATGGCCGCTGGTGGCGTGGAGGTTTGGGGCTACACCTTC.

The V call is TRBV29-1, the J call TRBJ2-7, with TRBD2 identical over 14 bases. V gave up 1 base and J gave up 2 bases; unmatched junction bases: 13. This CDR3 region has 19 residues. CDR1 is SQVTM, CDR2 ANQGSEA, per germline. The CDR3: CSVEGGSGTSGSLTYEQYF. CDR3 nucleotides: TGCAGCGTTGAAGGTGGCTCCGGGACTAGCGGGAGTCTAACCTACGAGCAGTACTTC.

The chain joins TRBV30 to TRBJ1-2, with D maybe TRBD1 (5 bases). Between the trimmed V and J ends, which lost 2 bases and 4 bases, there was a span of 14 bases. The germline gives CDR1 GTSNPN, CDR2 SVGIG (reference sequence). The CDR3 has 14 residues. The CDR3 protein is CAWSSSGFGYGYTF. The CDR3 DNA is TGTGCCTGGAGTAGCTCAGGGTTCGGCTATGGCTACACCTTC.

The chain recombines TRBV5-5 with TRBJ1-1, with no clear D. Germline CDR1 is SGHKS and CDR2 is YYEKEE (reference sequence). V gave up 6 bases and J gave up 10 bases, with 28 bases separating them. The CDR3 covers 16 residues. CDR3 sequence reads: CASIGEGGERISGAFF. As DNA, the CDR3 is TGTGCCAGCATCGGAGAGGGCGGAGAGAGAATAAGCGGAGCTTTCTTT.

This chain connects TRBV28 to TRBJ2-7; TRBD2 matches at 7 bases. Germline CDR1 reads MDHEN; CDR2 reads SYDVKM. With V trimmed by 6 bases and J by 4 bases, 12 bases remained unmatched. CDR3 length equals 15 residues. CDR3 sequence reads: CASRKSRDYLYEQYF. CDR3 nucleotides: TGTGCCAGCAGGAAAAGCCGGGACTACTTATACGAGCAGTACTTC.

This clone was picked up many times. The rearrangement uses TRBV6-6 and TRBJ2-7; D perhaps matches TRBD1 (6 bases). Germline CDR1 reads MNHNY; CDR2 reads SVGAGI (reference sequence). The CDR3 totals 12 residues. Trimming stripped 6 bases from V and 2 bases from J, with 8 bases between. CDR3 sequence reads: CASRDRTYEQYF. The CDR3 bases are TGTGCCAGCAGGGACAGAACCTACGAGCAGTACTTC.

CDR3 region: CASSLGTNYGYTF. CDR3 in DNA: TGTGCCAGCAGTTTAGGGACAAACTATGGCTACACCTTC. V and J are TRBV28 and TRBJ1-2, with a tentative D call TRBD1 (6 bases). The CDR3 runs to 13 residues. Trimming removed 2 bases from V and 2 bases from J, with 6 bases in between. Germline lookup yields CDR1 MDHEN and CDR2 SYDVKM.

The chain employs TRBV5-1 and TRBJ2-7; 9 nucleotides align to TRBD1. J was trimmed by 6 bases and V by 4 bases; bases with no gene match: 11. This CDR3 is 15 amino acids long. Germline lookup yields CDR1 SGHRS and CDR2 YFSETQ. CDR3 nucleotides: TGCGCCAGCAGCGGAACAGGGGGCAGCGGCGGCGAGCAGTACTTC. Residues: CASSGTGGSGGEQYF.

The rearrangement links TRBV6-2 or TRBV6-3 to TRBJ2-7; D is unresolved. The CDR3 spans 12 residues. Trimming cost V 5 bases and J 2 bases, with 7 bases left between them. CDR1 and CDR2 from the germline V gene are MNHEY and SVGEGT. The DNA of the CDR3 is TGTGCCAGCAGTGGCCTTACCTACGAGCAGTACTTC. Protein product: CASSGLTYEQYF.

This chain uses TRBV7-9 with TRBJ2-4; 10 nucleotides line up with TRBD1. V lost 5 bases to trimming and J lost 6 bases; unmatched junction nucleotides: 10. The CDR3 totals 16 residues. Germline loops: CDR1 SEHNR, CDR2 FQNEAQ (reference sequence). CDR3 coding DNA: TGTGCCAGCAGCCGGACAGGGGGTGAGGGGCTAAACATTCAGTACTTC. Protein product: CASSRTGGEGLNIQYF.

CDR3 amino acids: CASSLVGGTSTDTQYF. CDR3 DNA: TGCGCCAGCAGCTTGGTCGGCGGGACTAGCACAGATACGCAGTATTTT. The chain recombines TRBV5-1 with TRBJ2-3, with a tentative D call TRBD2 (6 bases). The CDR3 is 16 amino acids. Per the germline V gene, CDR1 is SGHRS and CDR2 is YFSETQ. V gave up 0 bases and J gave up 0 bases, with 11 bases separating them.